Sequencing of this T cell receptor (beta chain) was carried out in a study of blood T cell repertoires in COVID-19. Study context: Spain, Italy and the United States supplied samples that represented acute and convalescent COVID-19. Sample material is recorded as cDNA or gDNA derived from T cells, B-cell-depleted T cells, or PBMCs.

Authors' data handling: Amplification with reference gene primers provided the estimates of nucleated cell counts. The repertoire was sequenced with immunoSEQ multiplex PCR; TCRdb's copy has only in-frame clones and lacks some. That table supplies the V and J calls and clone size; D and trimming were determined from the DNA. The sample carries roughly 200,000 clones, 65% to 85% recorded once. Sequencing was performed on peripheral blood. The clonotype was recovered from a woman older than 75 with acute or convalescent COVID-19.

CDR3 sequence (DNA): TGTGCCAGTAGTGGTTCAGGGTACCCAAACTATGGCTACACCTTC. Its protein is CASSGSGYPNYGYTF. This rearrangement joins TRBV19 to TRBJ1-2, with a tentative D call TRBD1 (5 bases). Trimming left V 5 bases short and J 2 bases short, with 15 bases between. The CDR3 has 15 amino acids. Germline V CDR1 and CDR2: LNHDA, SQIVND (reference sequence). Full variable domain (outside the CDR3, taken from reference TRBV19 and TRBJ1-2): DGGITQSPKYLFRKEGQNVTLSCEQNLNHDAMYWYRQDPGQGLRLIYYSQIVNDFQKGDIAEGYSVSREKKESFPLTVTSAQKNPTAFYLCASSGSGYPNYGYTFGSGTRLTVV.